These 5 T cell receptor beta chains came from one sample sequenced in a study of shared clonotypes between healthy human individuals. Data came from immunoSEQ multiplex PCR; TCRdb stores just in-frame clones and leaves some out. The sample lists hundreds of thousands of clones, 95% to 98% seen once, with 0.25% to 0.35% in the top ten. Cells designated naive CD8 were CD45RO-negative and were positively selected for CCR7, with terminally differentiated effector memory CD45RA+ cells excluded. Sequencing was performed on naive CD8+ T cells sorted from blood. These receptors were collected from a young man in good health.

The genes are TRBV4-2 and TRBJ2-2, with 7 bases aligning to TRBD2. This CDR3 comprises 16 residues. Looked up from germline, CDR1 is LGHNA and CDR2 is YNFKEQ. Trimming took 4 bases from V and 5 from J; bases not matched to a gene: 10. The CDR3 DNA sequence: TGTGCCAGCAGCCCCAGAAGTCTAGCGGCGACCGGGGAGCTGTTTTTT. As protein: CASSPRSLAATGELFF.

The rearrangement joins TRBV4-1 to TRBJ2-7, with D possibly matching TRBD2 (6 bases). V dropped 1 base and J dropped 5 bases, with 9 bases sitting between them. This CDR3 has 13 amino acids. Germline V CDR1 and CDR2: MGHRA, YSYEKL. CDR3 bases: TGCGCCAGCAGCCAAGTATGGACTAACGAGCAGTACTTC. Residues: CASSQVWTNEQYF.

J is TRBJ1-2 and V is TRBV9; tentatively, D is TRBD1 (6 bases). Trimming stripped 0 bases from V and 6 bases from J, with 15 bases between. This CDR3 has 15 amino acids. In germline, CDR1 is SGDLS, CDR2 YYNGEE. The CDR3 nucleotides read TGTGCCAGCAGCGTAGGGACAGTGGGAAAGGATGGCTACACCTTC. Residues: CASSVGTVGKDGYTF. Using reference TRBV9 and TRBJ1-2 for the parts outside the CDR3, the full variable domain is DSGVTQTPKHLITATGQRVTLRCSPRSGDLSVYWYQQSLDQGLQFLIQYYNGEERAKGNILERFSAQQFPDLHSELNLSSLELGDSALYFCASSVGTVGKDGYTFGSGTRLTVV.

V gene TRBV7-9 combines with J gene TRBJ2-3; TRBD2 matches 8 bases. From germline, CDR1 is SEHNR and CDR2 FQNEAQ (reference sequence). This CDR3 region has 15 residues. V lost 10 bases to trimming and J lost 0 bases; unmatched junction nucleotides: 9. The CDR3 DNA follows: TGTGCCAACGCGGTACTAGCGGAGAGCACAGATACGCAGTATTTT. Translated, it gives CANAVLAESTDTQYF.

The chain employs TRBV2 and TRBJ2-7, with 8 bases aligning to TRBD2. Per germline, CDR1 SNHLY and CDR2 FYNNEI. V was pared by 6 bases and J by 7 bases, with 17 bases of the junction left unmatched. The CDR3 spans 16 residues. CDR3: CASSATTSGRSPEQYF. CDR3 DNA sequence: TGTGCCAGCAGCGCCACCACTAGCGGCCGTAGTCCTGAGCAGTACTTC. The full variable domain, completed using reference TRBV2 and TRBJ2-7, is EPEVTQTPSHQVTQMGQEVILRCVPISNHLYFYWYRQILGQKVEFLVSFYNNEISEKSEIFDDQFSVERPDGSNFTLKIRSTKLEDSAMYFCASSATTSGRSPEQYFGPGTRLTVT.